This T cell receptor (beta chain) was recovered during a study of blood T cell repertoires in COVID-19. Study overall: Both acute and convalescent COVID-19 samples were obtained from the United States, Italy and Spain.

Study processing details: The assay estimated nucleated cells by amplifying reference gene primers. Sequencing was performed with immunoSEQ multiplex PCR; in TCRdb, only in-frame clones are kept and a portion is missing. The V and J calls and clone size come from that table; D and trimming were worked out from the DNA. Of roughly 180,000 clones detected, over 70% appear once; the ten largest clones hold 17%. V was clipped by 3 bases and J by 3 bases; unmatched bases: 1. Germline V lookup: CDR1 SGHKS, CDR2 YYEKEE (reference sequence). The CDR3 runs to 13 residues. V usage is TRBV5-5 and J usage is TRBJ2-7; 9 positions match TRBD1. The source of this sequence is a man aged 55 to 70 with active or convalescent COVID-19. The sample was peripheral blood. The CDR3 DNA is TGTGCCAGCAGCTGGACAGGGGACTACGAGCAGTACTTC. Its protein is CASSWTGDYEQYF.